Shown below are 4 T cell receptor beta chains from a single sample sequenced in a study of T cells after yellow fever vaccination. TCRdb passed the 5' RACE reads through MiXCR, listing each CDR3 protein once. In the table there are 100,000 to 150,000 distinct CDR3 sequences, over 12% of which are singletons. The sequencing used CD8+ T cells sorted from PBMCs, collected 5 days after the yellow fever booster vaccination. These receptors originate from a man between 18 and 29 years old who received the YFV17D yellow fever vaccine.

The genes are TRBV12-3 or TRBV12-4 and TRBJ2-5, with 11 bases that match TRBD1. V dropped 4 bases and J dropped 4; count of bases not matched to a gene: 2. The CDR3 is 14 amino acids. In DNA form, the CDR3 reads TGTGCCAGCAGTTGGGGGACAGGGGGAGAGACCCAGTACTTC. Protein: CASSWGTGGETQYF.

The chain has TRBV28 and TRBJ1-4; D gene uncertain. The CDR3 loop spans 11 amino acids. Trimming pared 4 bases from V and 12 bases from J, leaving 9 bases between. Germline-derived CDR1 and CDR2 are MDHEN and SYDVKM. CDR3 DNA: TGTGCCAGCAGTTCGAGGACCGAACTGTTTTTT. This encodes CASSSRTELFF.

This clonotype was recorded a few times. The V call is TRBV29-1, the J call TRBJ1-2; 7 nucleotides align to TRBD1. V was pared by 7 bases and J by 4 bases, with 6 bases of the junction left unmatched. This CDR3 is 12 amino acids long. Germline V lookup: CDR1 SQVTM, CDR2 ANQGSEA. CDR3 protein: CSASTGTYGYTF. The CDR3 DNA sequence: TGCAGCGCCTCGACAGGGACCTATGGCTACACCTTC. The complete variable domain, with remaining parts taken from reference TRBV29-1 and TRBJ1-2, reads SAVISQKPSRDICQRGTSLTIQCQVDSQVTMMFWYRQQPGQSLTLIATANQGSEATYESGFVIDKFPISRPNLTFSTLTVSNMSPEDSSIYLCSASTGTYGYTFGSGTRLTVV.

The J gene is TRBJ2-3, the V gene TRBV6-2 or TRBV6-3, with TRBD2 identical over 10 bases. Germline V lookup: CDR1 MNHEY, CDR2 SVGEGT. CDR3 length: 15 residues. V was clipped by 5 bases and J by 6 bases; unmatched bases: 8. Here the CDR3 reads CASSRQRGGQDTQYF. CDR3 in DNA: TGTGCCAGCAGTCGACAGCGGGGGGGCCAGGATACGCAGTATTTT.